A selection of T cell receptor beta chains follows, all from one sample in a study of blood T cells in healthy people across ages. TCRdb reanalysed the 5' RACE reads using MiXCR and keeps one entry per CDR3 protein. The sample holds 1.2 million to 1.5 million distinct CDR3 sequences, around 42% seen once. Sequenced input: blood. These receptors came from a woman under 30 in good health. The conserved cysteine and the conserved F or W are not part of the CDR3 here. Clone size is shown for a subset of rows, as once, few, many or a class of expanded clone.

TRBV12-5	.	TRBJ1-2	ASGLGGTAANT
TRBV4-1	.	TRBJ2-5	ASSPVEHRVQETQY
TRBV7-2	few	TRBJ1-2	ASSPLDSNYGYT
TRBV5-1	.	TRBJ2-5	ASNTLGSTFLRELKETQY
TRBV2	.	TRBJ1-5	ASSPLQAINQPQH
TRBV6-4	.	TRBJ2-5	ASSPGGLAAQY
TRBV7-8	.	TRBJ2-5	ASSRRLAHERY
TRBV20-1	.	TRBJ1-5	SARGEHNQPQH
TRBV12-5	.	TRBJ1-5	ASGLVGRPQH
TRBV2	few	TRBJ2-7	ASSEPGNYEQY
TRBV10-1	.	TRBJ1-5	ASSEEGQGQPQH
TRBV6-5	few	TRBJ1-2	ASRGQGENYGYT
TRBV20-1	.	TRBJ2-1	SASSLAGYNEQF
TRBV9	.	TRBJ2-5	ASSGGLVKETQY
TRBV4-1	.	TRBJ1-2	ASSRDRRSNYGYT
TRBV10-3	.	TRBJ2-5	AIGPIGADEQY
TRBV20-1	.	TRBJ1-4	SAISGFNEKLF
TRBV10-3	.	TRBJ2-5	AHNAGAQETQY
TRBV28	.	TRBJ1-1	ASSPTTGVGTEAF
TRBV5-1	.	TRBJ1-2	ASSLAFGQSYGYT
TRBV6-2/TRBV6-3	.	TRBJ2-7	ASSYLAIYEQY
TRBV15	few	TRBJ2-1	ATSRASYPPYNEQF
TRBV19	.	TRBJ1-5	ASSESGRGRQPQH
TRBV7-3	.	TRBJ2-1	ASSPQGAKWNEQF
TRBV7-2	few	TRBJ1-3	ASRGTGSGNTIY
TRBV20-1	.	TRBJ1-2	SAVEGGNGYT
TRBV20-1	few	TRBJ1-4	SASSAGLSNEKLF
TRBV27	.	TRBJ2-5	ASRPWDSGNQETQY
TRBV20-1	.	.	SARDVGRGGYEQY
TRBV20-1	.	TRBJ1-5	SARVQGTGRDQPQH
TRBV6-5	.	TRBJ1-6	ASSYGRDSSYNSPLH
TRBV7-9	few	TRBJ2-3	ASSSTGGADTQY
TRBV29-1	few	TRBJ2-3	SVDGGTLLDTQY
TRBV20-1	.	TRBJ2-7	SARGGTATYEQY
TRBV6-6	.	TRBJ1-1	ASRLENLNTEAF
TRBV20-1	.	TRBJ2-3	SARDPLAGGTDTQY
TRBV12-3/TRBV12-4	.	TRBJ1-5	ASSLNSLDYQPQH
TRBV2	.	TRBJ1-1	ASMRDMNTEAF
TRBV9	.	TRBJ2-3	ASSLPGSGRTDTQY
TRBV20-1	.	TRBJ2-3	SDSGSRSRDTQY
TRBV27	.	TRBJ2-1	ASSLGQVNNEQF
TRBV20-1	few	TRBJ2-1	SARGTSGGARTYNEQF
TRBV9	.	TRBJ1-1	ASSVDPGMNTEAF
TRBV6-6	.	TRBJ2-5	ASSYVTGPQETQY
TRBV28	few	TRBJ1-2	ASSFFQENYGYT
TRBV6-6	few	TRBJ2-7	ASQWDRGISYEQY
TRBV5-1	.	TRBJ2-7	ASSDPGLASNEQY
TRBV10-3	few	TRBJ2-4	AISVGEAKNIQY